This section outlines one T cell receptor (beta chain) sequence together with its context. Specified time point: time of PML onset. JC virus DNA in cerebrospinal fluid confirmed the PML diagnosis. This CDR3 is built from 14 residues. Trimming shortened V by 7 bases and J by 0 bases, and 10 bases separated the two germline ends. Germline V lookup: CDR1 MNHEY, CDR2 SVGAGI. This entry comes from a study of multiple sclerosis patients with progressive multifocal leukoencephalopathy. Every PCR reaction included synthetic inline CDR3 controls for all V-J pairings. Repertoires were generated with immunoSEQ multiplex PCR, while TCRdb's copy carries only in-frame clones and drops some. The repertoire consists of roughly 34,000 clones, with less than 90% occurring once and the leading ten covering around 2.9%.

The rearrangement joins TRBV6-5 to TRBJ1-5; D is uncertain. The sequenced sample was PBMCs, obtained from a patient treated with natalizumab. The sequence came from a human donor with progressive multifocal leukoencephalopathy. The CDR3 DNA sequence: TGTGCCAGCAACTTAAGTTATAGCAATCAGCCCCAGCATTTT. Its protein is CASNLSYSNQPQHF.